The TCR beta chain described here comes from a study of T cell responses to AZD1222 COVID-19 vaccine. V dropped 1 base and J dropped 5 bases, with 14 bases sitting between them. CDR1 and CDR2 (germline): LNHDA, SQIVND (reference sequence). This CDR3 spans 15 amino acids. Comments on this clone: Its matching antigen is unknown.

Sequencing used immunoSEQ multiplex PCR; TCRdb keeps in-frame clones, though not all of them. The table records around 70,000 clones, 88% of them present only once. Whole-study findings and limits: The study sampled repertoires only after the peak T cell response. The study reported that nearly half of spike-specific TCRs target unmutated variant regions.

This receptor was identified in an adult in good health. Sequencing was performed on peripheral blood, taken on day 0 of AZD1222 vaccination. V gene TRBV19 combines with J gene TRBJ2-5; a weak D match, TRBD1 (5 bases). Here the CDR3 DNA reads TGTGCCAGTAGTATAGTTAGCCAGGGATGGGAGACCCAGTACTTC. Residues: CASSIVSQGWETQYF.